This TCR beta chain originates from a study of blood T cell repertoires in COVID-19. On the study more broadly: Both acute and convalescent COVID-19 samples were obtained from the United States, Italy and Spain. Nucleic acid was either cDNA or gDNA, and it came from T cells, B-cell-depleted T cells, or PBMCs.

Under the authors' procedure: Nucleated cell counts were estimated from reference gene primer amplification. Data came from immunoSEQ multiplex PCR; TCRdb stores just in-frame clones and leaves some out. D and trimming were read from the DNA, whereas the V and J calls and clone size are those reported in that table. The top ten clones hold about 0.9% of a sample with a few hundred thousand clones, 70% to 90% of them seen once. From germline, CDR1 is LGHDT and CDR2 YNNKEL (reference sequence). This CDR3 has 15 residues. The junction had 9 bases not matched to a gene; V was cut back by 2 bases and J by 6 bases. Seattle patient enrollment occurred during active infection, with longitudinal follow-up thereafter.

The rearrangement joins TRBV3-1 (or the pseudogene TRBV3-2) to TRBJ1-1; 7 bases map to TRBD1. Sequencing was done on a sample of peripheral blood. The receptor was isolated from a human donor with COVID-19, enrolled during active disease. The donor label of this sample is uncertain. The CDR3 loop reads CASSQNRGGGSEAFF. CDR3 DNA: TGTGCCAGCAGCCAAAACAGGGGCGGAGGCTCTGAAGCTTTCTTT.